The source of this T cell receptor beta chain is a study of T-cell memory formation after mild COVID-19. Looking at the study overall: The TCR clusters were mostly specific to one donor.

5'RACE with constant-segment primers yielded barcoded, UMI-tagged TCR alpha and TCR beta cDNA libraries. TCRdb redid the calling of the 5' RACE reads with MiXCR, one entry per CDR3 protein. The sample lists some 440,000 distinct CDR3 sequences, about 23% occurring once. This clonotype was recorded a few times. Trimming at V came to 2 bases and at J to 4 bases, leaving 5 bases not matched to a gene. Germline V gene sequence: CDR1 KGHDR, CDR2 SFDVKD. The length of the CDR3 is 16 residues. This receptor was obtained from an adult woman who had mild COVID-19 (a few samples of this study predate the infection). Cell type and time point are not known. The sample was PBMCs or a T cell subset sorted from them (not recorded which). This chain connects TRBV24-1 to TRBJ2-1; TRBD1 aligns across 9 bases. The CDR3 sequence: CATSDSTGGVYNEQFF. For the CDR3, the DNA is TGTGCCACCAGTGATTCGACAGGGGGTGTTTACAATGAGCAGTTCTTC.